The 8 T cell receptor beta chains presented below share a single source sample, sequenced in a study of technical replicates of blood from a handful of donors. The method was immunoSEQ multiplex PCR; TCRdb's version includes in-frame clones alone and lacks a portion of them. The sample consists of under 85,000 clones, under 98% of them appearing once. What was sequenced was T cells isolated from PBMCs. These receptor sequences come from a human donor in good health.

The chain carries TRBV7-2 and TRBJ1-4; 7 bases agree with TRBD1. Germline V gene sequence: CDR1 SGHTA, CDR2 FQGNSA. The CDR3 has 15 amino acids. The ends lost 1 base at V and 7 bases at J; junction bases unmatched: 6. Here the CDR3 reads CASSLGTGLSEKLFF. The CDR3 DNA follows: TGTGCCAGCAGCTTAGGGACAGGATTAAGTGAAAAACTGTTTTTT.

This chain connects TRBV11-2 to TRBJ2-1, with D tentatively TRBD1 (6 bases). CDR3 length: 14 residues. Deletions cut 6 bases from V and 9 bases from J, with 18 bases between. Germline V gene data show CDR1 as SGHAT and CDR2 as FQNNGV. The CDR3 region is CASSSVRGHGEQFF. The CDR3 coding sequence is TGTGCCAGCAGTTCAGTCAGGGGTCACGGTGAGCAGTTCTTC.

The CDR3 here is CASTDRGHEQYF. CDR3 sequence (DNA): TGTGCCAGCACTGACAGGGGCCACGAGCAGTACTTC. The V and J genes are TRBV28 and TRBJ2-7; 8 bases map to TRBD1. CDR1 is MDHEN, CDR2 SYDVKM, per germline. CDR3 length: 12 amino acids. J was trimmed by 5 bases and V by 7 bases; bases with no gene match: 4.

The rearrangement links TRBV28 to TRBJ1-1; tentative D call: TRBD1 (5 bases). V lost 6 bases to trimming and J lost 3 bases, with 14 bases between them. CDR3 length: 14 amino acids. Germline CDR1 is MDHEN and CDR2 is SYDVKM. The CDR3 reads CASSYFRGDTEAFF. The CDR3 nucleotides are TGTGCCAGCAGCTACTTTAGGGGCGACACTGAAGCTTTCTTT.

The chain uses TRBV19 and TRBJ1-1; D might be TRBD1 (6 bases). The germline gives CDR1 LNHDA, CDR2 SQIVND (reference sequence). Trimming pared 10 bases from V and 5 bases from J, leaving 17 bases between. The CDR3 consists of 13 residues. CDR3 sequence: CATASSDRTEAFF. The CDR3 nucleotides read TGTGCCACCGCTTCTTCGGACAGAACTGAAGCTTTCTTT.

This sequence joins TRBV5-6 and TRBJ2-5, with TRBD1 matching over 7 bases. The germline CDR1 and CDR2 sequences are SGHDT and YYEEEE. There are 16 residues in the CDR3. Trimming took 0 bases from V and 2 from J; bases not matched to a gene: 7. The CDR3 region has the DNA TGTGCCAGCAGCTTGGTATTCGGCAGGGGGCAAGAGACCCAGTACTTC. Encoded protein: CASSLVFGRGQETQYF.

The chain combines TRBV6-1 with TRBJ2-7; 7 positions agree with TRBD2. Germline V gene lookup returns CDR1 MNHNS and CDR2 SASEGT. V dropped 6 bases and J dropped 7; count of bases not matched to a gene: 12. The CDR3 has 14 amino acids. The CDR3 nucleotides read TGTGCCAGCAGCCTGACTAGCCTTACGGGAGAGCAGTACTTC. Its protein is CASSLTSLTGEQYF.

This chain uses TRBV29-1 with TRBJ2-1, with 7 bases fitting TRBD2. With 0 bases clipped from V and 9 bases from J, the junction kept 11 bases outside the gene matches. The CDR3 has 15 residues. Germline V CDR1 and CDR2: SQVTM, ANQGSEA. The CDR3 region has the DNA TGCAGCGTTGAAGATCAAGGCCGGGGGAGGGTTGAGCAGTTCTTC. Residues: CSVEDQGRGRVEQFF.